One and the same sample provided the 5 T cell receptor beta chains below, sequenced in a study of CD8 T cells in ankylosing spondylitis. Using its own MiXCR run on the 5' RACE reads, TCRdb lists one record per CDR3 protein. The table records a few hundred thousand distinct CDR3 sequences, roughly 11% of them present only once. The material sequenced was blood, either unsorted or a sorted T cell fraction (not recorded which). The receptors were sampled from a female donor with ankylosing spondylitis or in good health (not recorded which).

This clonotype was observed at least ten times. The J gene is TRBJ2-2, the V gene TRBV2; 11 positions match TRBD2. CDR3 length equals 16 residues. The J segment lost 5 bases and the V segment lost 7 bases, leaving 9 bases of the junction unmatched. Germline CDR1 SNHLY, CDR2 FYNNEI. CDR3 loop: CASKRTSGGGTGELFF. Written as DNA, the CDR3 is TGTGCCAGCAAGCGAACTAGCGGGGGAGGAACCGGGGAGCTGTTTTTT.

The chain combines TRBV28 with TRBJ2-7, with D hard to call. Deletions cut 3 bases from V and 3 bases from J, with 9 bases between. Germline V gene data show CDR1 as MDHEN and CDR2 as SYDVKM. The CDR3 contains 13 residues. CDR3 residues: CASSFKGYYEQYF. CDR3 in DNA: TGTGCCAGCAGTTTTAAGGGATACTACGAGCAGTACTTC.

This clonotype was recorded many times. The rearrangement links TRBV21-1 to TRBJ1-2. TRBV21-1 is designated a pseudogene. The CDR3 consists of 19 residues. The DNA of the CDR3 is TGTGCCAGCAGCAAAGCAGGTCGGTTTTGGGCTTCTATCCTCTATGGCTACACCTTC. Translated, it gives CASSKAGRFWASILYGYTF.

A few counts support this clonotype. The chain links TRBV12-3 or TRBV12-4 to TRBJ2-1, with D tentatively TRBD1 or TRBD2 (6 bases each). This CDR3 spans 16 amino acids. Trimming cost V 6 bases and J 5 bases, with 20 bases left between them. Here the CDR3 reads CASRRVGGHLDNEQFF. The CDR3 DNA is TGTGCCAGCAGAAGGGTGGGGGGACACCTCGACAATGAGCAGTTCTTC.

There are many counts of this clonotype. V and J are TRBV28 and TRBJ1-1; D remains unclear. The CDR3 contains 12 residues. CDR1 and CDR2 (germline): MDHEN, SYDVKM. Trimming removed 2 bases at V and 10 bases at J, with 11 bases between. The CDR3 sequence is CASSLVPVGAFF. The CDR3 DNA is TGTGCCAGCAGTTTAGTACCAGTGGGAGCTTTCTTT.